Reported below is one TCR beta chain. The data stem from a study of T cell changes during pregnancy in multiple sclerosis. TCRdb keeps only in-frame clones here, not all; method: immunoSEQ multiplex PCR. The sample shows under 70,000 clones, roughly 88% of them seen only once. Germline CDR1 reads MNHNS; CDR2 reads SASEGT. CDR3 length equals 13 residues. The V and J ends lost 4 bases and 6 bases respectively, with 10 bases between them. Sequences were derived from peripheral blood, sampled in the second trimester of pregnancy. This TCR came from a female donor with multiple sclerosis, enrolled in a pregnancy study. The chain recombines TRBV6-1 with TRBJ2-1, with a tentative D call TRBD1 (6 bases). The chain's CDR3 is CASSVGQRNEQFF. DNA of the CDR3: TGTGCCAGCAGTGTTGGACAGCGCAATGAGCAGTTCTTC.